This T cell receptor beta chain is from a study of cytomegalovirus exposure and HLA in healthy donors. Across the whole study: In an early release, HLA-typed donors contributed 77 million or so unique TCR sequences. The Caucasian-associated ancestry cluster contained about four fifths of the roughly 390 genotyped donors.

The PCR had 60 Vbeta and 13 Jbeta primers. TCRdb's table, derived via immunoSEQ multiplex PCR, lists solely in-frame clones and lacks some. This table has 65,000 to 75,000 clones, 74% appearing once. Participants comprised healthy donors of bone marrow. In its sample, this clone was seen once. Its antigen is not known. Study findings and constraints: Testing in vitro showed a few CMV-associated chains specific for CMV antigens.

The CDR3 loop spans 19 amino acids. The V end was cut by 1 base, the J end by 5 bases, with 23 bases between. From germline, CDR1 is SEHNR and CDR2 FQNEAQ (reference sequence). The sequenced sample consisted of PBMCs. The receptor's source is a woman aged 60-70 years in good health and CMV-seropositive. The chain is built from TRBV7-9 and TRBJ1-4, with a possible D match to TRBD1 (5 bases). Here the CDR3 reads CASSLGPARAPKINEKLFF. CDR3 coding DNA: TGTGCCAGCAGCTTAGGCCCTGCCAGGGCCCCCAAGATAAATGAAAAACTGTTTTTT.